In this sample, the clone carrying this T cell receptor beta chain turned up a few times. Its antigen is unidentified. This record comes from a study of T-cell memory formation after mild COVID-19. Turning to the study itself: Each donor largely had its own TCR clusters.

TCRdb reprocessed the 5' RACE reads with MiXCR, giving one entry per CDR3 protein. Of about 250,000 distinct CDR3 sequences listed, roughly 15% are singletons. Study observations and caveats: Second-wave clones with a day 37 peak had unconfirmed SARS-CoV-2 specificity. There were some responding clones in pre-infection memory, which suggested that cross-reactive memory had joined. CD8+ contracting clones occupied EMRA, while CD4+ ones occupied mainly CM and EM.

This TCR was recovered from a man between 18 and 35 years old who had mild COVID-19 (a few samples of this study predate the infection). Cell type and time point are not known. Source material: PBMCs or a T cell subset sorted from them (not recorded which).

This CDR3 is CASSLDRRSGSYTF. CDR3 nucleotides: TGTGCCAGCAGTCTGGACCGAAGGAGCGGGAGCTACACCTTC. The chain combines TRBV6-2 or TRBV6-3 with TRBJ1-2; D is undetermined. The CDR3 is 14 amino acids. The V and J ends lost 5 bases and 9 bases respectively, with 19 bases between them. Looked up from germline, CDR1 is MNHEY and CDR2 is SVGEGT.